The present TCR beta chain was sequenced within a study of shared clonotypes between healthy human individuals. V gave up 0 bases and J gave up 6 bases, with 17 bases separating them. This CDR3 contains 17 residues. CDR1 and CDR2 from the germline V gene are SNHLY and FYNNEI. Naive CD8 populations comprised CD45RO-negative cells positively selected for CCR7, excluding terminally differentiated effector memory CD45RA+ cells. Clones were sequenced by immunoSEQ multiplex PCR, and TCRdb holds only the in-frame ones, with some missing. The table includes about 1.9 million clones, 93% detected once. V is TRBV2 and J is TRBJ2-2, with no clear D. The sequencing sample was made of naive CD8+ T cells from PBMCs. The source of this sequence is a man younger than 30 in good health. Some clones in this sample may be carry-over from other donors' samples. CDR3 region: CASSEARLSSLSGELFF. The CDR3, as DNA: TGTGCCAGCAGTGAAGCGCGATTGTCTAGTTTATCCGGGGAGCTGTTTTTT. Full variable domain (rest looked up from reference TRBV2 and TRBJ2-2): EPEVTQTPSHQVTQMGQEVILRCVPISNHLYFYWYRQILGQKVEFLVSFYNNEISEKSEIFDDQFSVERPDGSNFTLKIRSTKLEDSAMYFCASSEARLSSLSGELFFGEGSRLTVL.